Listed below are T cell receptor beta chains from one sample, sequenced in a study of shared clonotypes between healthy human individuals. The data were produced by immunoSEQ multiplex PCR, yet TCRdb's version contains in-frame clones alone and is incomplete. The sample holds some 580,000 clones, 98% seen once. What was sequenced was naive CD8+ T cells sorted from blood. Receptors were obtained from a man aged 25 to 40 in good health. The CDR3 runs from the conserved cysteine through the conserved F or W. Fields, in order: clone size, J gene, V gene, D gene, CDR3 protein, CDR3 DNA. The D gene is left open where the match is weak. Not every row has a clone size; where given, it reads once, few, many or a size class.

>.|TRBJ2-3|TRBV15|.
CATSRDGASGTDTQYF
TGTGCCACCAGCAGAGATGGGGCTAGCGGCACAGATACGCAGTATTTT
>.|TRBJ2-3|TRBV4-3|TRBD2
CASSQDLAASTDTQYF
TGCGCCAGCAGCCAAGACCTAGCGGCTAGCACAGATACGCAGTATTTT
>.|TRBJ1-2|TRBV5-5|TRBD1
CASSLFGQGLSNYGYTF
TGTGCCAGCAGCTTGTTTGGACAGGGTCTATCCAACTATGGCTACACCTTC
>once|TRBJ2-7|TRBV6-6|.
CASSIQSSYEQYF
TGTGCCAGCAGTATCCAGTCGTCCTACGAGCAGTACTTC
>.|TRBJ2-2|TRBV5-1|TRBD2
CASSQREKRETGELFF
TGCGCCAGCAGCCAAAGGGAAAAGCGGGAGACCGGGGAGCTGTTTTTT
>.|TRBJ2-7|TRBV6-1|TRBD1
CASSEFLGQGYEQYF
TGTGCCAGCAGTGAATTCCTGGGACAGGGCTACGAGCAGTACTTC
>.|TRBJ1-2|TRBV5-1|TRBD1
CASSLRDRGIGYTF
TGCGCCAGCAGCTTGCGGGACAGGGGTATTGGCTACACCTTC
>.|TRBJ2-3|TRBV5-1|.
CASSGVGPDTQYF
TGCGCCAGCAGCGGCGTGGGTCCAGATACGCAGTATTTT
>.|TRBJ1-1|TRBV11-2|.
CASSLERTENTEAFF
TGTGCCAGCAGCTTAGAACGGACAGAGAACACTGAAGCTTTCTTT
>.|TRBJ1-4|TRBV6-1|.
CASSELGWATNEKLFF
TGTGCCAGCAGTGAACTGGGGTGGGCAACTAATGAAAAACTGTTTTTT
>once|TRBJ2-3|TRBV4-3|TRBD2
CASSQEAGGIGDTQYF
TGCGCCAGCAGCCAAGAAGCGGGAGGTATCGGAGATACGCAGTATTTT
>.|TRBJ1-4|TRBV6-6|TRBD1
CASTPTDRDEKLFF
TGTGCCAGCACACCTACAGACAGGGACGAAAAACTGTTTTTT
>few|TRBJ1-2|TRBV9|.
CASDSGAIGYTF
TGTGCCAGCGACTCAGGGGCGATTGGCTACACCTTC
>.|TRBJ2-2|TRBV5-1|TRBD2
CASSTREREGYTGELFF
TGCGCCAGCAGCACCCGAGAGCGGGAGGGGTACACCGGGGAGCTGTTTTTT
>.|TRBJ2-7|TRBV28|.
CASSTYGRGYDEQYF
TGTGCCAGCAGCACCTATGGGAGAGGTTACGACGAGCAGTACTTC
>.|TRBJ1-1|TRBV29-1|.
CSADTTIPEAFF
TGCAGCGCCGATACCACCATCCCTGAAGCTTTCTTT
>.|TRBJ2-7|TRBV28|TRBD1
CASSLDRVVYEQYF
TGTGCCAGCAGTCTGGACAGGGTGGTCTACGAGCAGTACTTC
>.|TRBJ1-2|TRBV9|.
CASRRTDGYTF
TGTGCCAGCCGTAGAACCGATGGCTACACCTTC
>.|TRBJ2-1|TRBV19|.
CASSIELRYNEQFF
TGTGCCAGTAGTATTGAATTAAGATACAATGAGCAGTTCTTC
>.|TRBJ2-7|TRBV7-9|.
CASSSSTSFEQYF
TGTGCCAGCAGCTCCTCGACTAGTTTCGAGCAGTACTTC
>.|TRBJ1-1|TRBV7-9|.
CASSPPTGEAFF
TGTGCCAGCAGCCCACCGACAGGCGAAGCTTTCTTT
>once|TRBJ2-2|TRBV29-1|.
CSVGQVNTGELFF
TGCAGCGTTGGGCAGGTGAACACCGGGGAGCTGTTTTTT
>.|TRBJ2-5|TRBV25-1|TRBD1
CASSELDGTGGSETQYF
TGTGCCAGCAGTGAATTGGACGGGACAGGAGGTTCGGAGACCCAGTACTTC
>.|TRBJ2-7|TRBV7-9|.
CASSLIPGKVGEQYF
TGTGCCAGCAGCTTGATTCCGGGAAAGGTAGGCGAGCAGTACTTC
>.|TRBJ2-1|TRBV6-5|.
CATSPLGVEQFF
TGTGCCACCTCCCCTCTGGGGGTTGAGCAGTTCTTC
>.|TRBJ2-7|TRBV7-2|TRBD2
CASSPSTLSGRAEYEQYF
TGTGCCAGCAGCCCTTCCACTCTGAGCGGGAGGGCCGAGTACGAGCAGTACTTC
>.|TRBJ2-7|TRBV9|.
CASSPPRSYEQYF
TGTGCCAGCAGCCCCCCCCGATCCTACGAGCAGTACTTC
>.|TRBJ2-7|TRBV7-9|.
CASINEAYEQYF
TGTGCCAGCATAAACGAGGCCTACGAGCAGTACTTC
>.|TRBJ1-1|TRBV7-9|TRBD1
CASTPPYLGQGNTEAFF
TGTGCCAGCACCCCCCCCTACCTCGGACAGGGGAACACTGAAGCTTTCTTT
>.|TRBJ2-7|TRBV9|TRBD2
CASSVGAGGLEQYF
TGTGCCAGCAGCGTAGGGGCGGGAGGGCTCGAGCAGTACTTC
>.|TRBJ1-2|TRBV19|TRBD1
CASTTSLGRDRGQGGYTF
TGTGCCAGTACGACCTCCCTCGGAAGGGACAGGGGGCAAGGAGGCTACACCTTC
>few|TRBJ1-1|TRBV2|.
CASSEMDVGTEAFF
TGTGCCAGCAGTGAAATGGACGTTGGGACTGAAGCTTTCTTT
>.|TRBJ2-1|TRBV10-2|.
CASSEYRREQFF
TGCGCCAGCAGTGAGTACCGTAGGGAGCAGTTCTTC
>.|TRBJ2-3|TRBV6-1|.
CAFLVRGSIDTQYF
TGTGCCTTCCTCGTACGTGGGAGTATAGATACGCAGTATTTT
>once|TRBJ1-5|TRBV28|TRBD1
CASSSAGTGVNQPQHF
TGTGCCAGCAGTTCCGCCGGGACAGGGGTCAATCAGCCCCAGCATTTT
>.|TRBJ2-1|TRBV5-4|TRBD2
CASSLVSSGSDNEQFF
TGTGCCAGCAGCTTGGTTTCTAGCGGGAGTGATAATGAGCAGTTCTTC
>.|TRBJ2-7|TRBV27|TRBD2
CASSVSSGGYEQYF
TGTGCCAGCAGTGTTTCTAGCGGGGGCTACGAGCAGTACTTC
>once|TRBJ2-7|TRBV29-1|.
CSVGGTQGRYEQYF
TGCAGCGTTGGTGGGACTCAAGGGAGGTACGAGCAGTACTTC
>.|TRBJ2-7|TRBV10-2|.
CASSDEVSYEQYF
TGCGCCAGCAGTGACGAGGTTTCCTACGAGCAGTACTTC
>.|TRBJ2-5|TRBV5-7|.
CASSLPRVVETQYF
TGTGCCAGCAGCTTGCCAAGGGTGGTTGAGACCCAGTACTTC